The entry that follows covers one T cell receptor beta chain sequence. Germline V gene data show CDR1 as MDHEN and CDR2 as SYDVKM. The CDR3 totals 12 residues. V was clipped by 4 bases and J by 5 bases, with 6 bases between them. This sample is part of a study of control samples from healthy donors and cancer patients. Using immunoSEQ multiplex PCR, the repertoire was profiled, and TCRdb retains in-frame clones only, with some absent. The profile shows around 130,000 clones, around nine tenths of them singletons. The clonotype was recovered from a man aged 45-60 years with head and neck cancer. Sample: PBMCs. The chain uses TRBV28 and TRBJ1-3; no clear D. The chain's CDR3 is CASSSQRNTIYF. CDR3 coding DNA: TGTGCCAGCAGTTCTCAGCGAAACACCATATATTTT.